What follows describes a single T cell receptor beta chain. Per the original methods: Reference gene primers were amplified, and this amplification served to estimate nucleated cell counts. Profiled with immunoSEQ multiplex PCR; TCRdb holds only in-frame clones, not every one. The D gene and trimming were derived from the DNA, and the V and J assignments and clone size from that table. The data contain 450,000 or so clones, about 91% of them singletons. This specimen belongs to a study of blood T cell repertoires in COVID-19. Study context: The origin of the acute and convalescent COVID-19 samples was the United States, Italy and Spain. Sample material is recorded as cDNA or gDNA derived from T cells, B-cell-depleted T cells, or PBMCs.

The CDR3 covers 13 residues. V shed 0 bases and J shed 8 bases, with 10 bases lying between them. Germline V gene lookup returns CDR1 MNHEY and CDR2 SVGAGI. A Seattle source enrolled patients during active infection and followed them longitudinally. This clonotype was sampled from a woman in her 40s with COVID-19, enrolled during active disease. The specimen sequenced was peripheral blood. The chain carries TRBV6-5 and TRBJ1-1; a weak D match, TRBD1 (5 bases). CDR3 amino acids: CASSYSPQGEAFF. The DNA of the CDR3 is TGTGCCAGCAGTTACTCCCCCCAGGGCGAAGCTTTCTTT.